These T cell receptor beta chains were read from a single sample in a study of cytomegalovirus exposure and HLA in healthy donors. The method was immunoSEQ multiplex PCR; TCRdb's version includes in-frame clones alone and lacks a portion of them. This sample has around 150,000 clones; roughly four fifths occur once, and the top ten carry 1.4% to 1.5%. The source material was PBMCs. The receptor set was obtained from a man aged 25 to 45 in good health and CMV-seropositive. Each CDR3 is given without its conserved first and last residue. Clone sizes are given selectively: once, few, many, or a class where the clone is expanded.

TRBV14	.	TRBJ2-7	ASSQEGHKPPSYEQY
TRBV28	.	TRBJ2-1	ASSSSGTRSYNEQF
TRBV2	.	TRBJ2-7	ASRASIPYEQY
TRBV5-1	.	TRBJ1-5	ASSLAPGASYQPQH
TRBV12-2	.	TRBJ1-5	ASRLVGTGVDGNQPQH
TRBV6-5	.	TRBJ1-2	ASSYRDRGRGGYT
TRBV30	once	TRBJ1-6	AWSLSGSYNSPLH
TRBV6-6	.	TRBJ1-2	ASSWNRGREGYT
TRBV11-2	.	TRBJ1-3	ASSSGLLGGNTIY
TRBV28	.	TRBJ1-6	ASTPDRGVSPLH
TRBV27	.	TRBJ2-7	ASSSIRDRGSYEQY
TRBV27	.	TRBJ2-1	ASSFPTRKSIPPYNEQF
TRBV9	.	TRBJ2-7	ASSAKASGYEQY
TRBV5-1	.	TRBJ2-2	ASSLSAGNTGELF
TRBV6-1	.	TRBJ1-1	ASSDQGGRTEAF
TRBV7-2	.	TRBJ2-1	ASSSRGGGASGSGQF
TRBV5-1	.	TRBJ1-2	ASSRGQGAGGYT
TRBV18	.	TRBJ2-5	ASSPPSGAPPTQY
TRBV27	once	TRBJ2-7	AWAEYSPLYEQY
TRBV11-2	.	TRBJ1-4	ASSLEHSINEKLF
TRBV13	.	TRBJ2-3	ASSLGQVVPNTQY
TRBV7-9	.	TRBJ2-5	ASSLAWLDRGQETQY
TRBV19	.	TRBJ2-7	ASSLTGDPYEQY